The sequence of this T cell receptor beta chain was determined in a study of blood T cell repertoires in COVID-19. Study as a whole: From T cells, B-cell-depleted T cells, or PBMCs came the material, which was cDNA or gDNA.

J was trimmed by 0 bases and V by 4 bases; bases with no gene match: 1. This CDR3 is 15 amino acids long. CDR1 is MNHEY, CDR2 SVGAGI, per germline. This table comes from immunoSEQ multiplex PCR, and its TCRdb copy is limited to in-frame clones, with some not included. The sample has more than 250,000 clones; around four fifths are singletons. This sequence joins TRBV6-5 and TRBJ2-3, with 10 positions matching TRBD1. This receptor was identified in a man aged 60 to 69 who had recovered from COVID-19. Sequenced sample: peripheral blood. CDR3 sequence reads: CASSLDRGSTDTQYF. The CDR3 DNA follows: TGTGCCAGCAGTTTGGACAGGGGGAGCACAGATACGCAGTATTTT.